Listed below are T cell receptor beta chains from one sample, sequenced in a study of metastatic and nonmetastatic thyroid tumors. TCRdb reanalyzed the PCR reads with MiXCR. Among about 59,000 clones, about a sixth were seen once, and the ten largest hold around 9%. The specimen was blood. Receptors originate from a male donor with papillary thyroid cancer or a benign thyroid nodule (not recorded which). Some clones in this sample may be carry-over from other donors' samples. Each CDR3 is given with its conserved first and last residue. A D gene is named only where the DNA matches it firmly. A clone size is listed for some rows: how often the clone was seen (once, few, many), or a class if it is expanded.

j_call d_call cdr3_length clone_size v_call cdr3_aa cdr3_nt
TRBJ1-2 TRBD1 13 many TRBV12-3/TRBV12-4 CASSPTGPEGYTF TGTGCCAGCAGCCCGACAGGGCCGGAGGGCTACACCTTC
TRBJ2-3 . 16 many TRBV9 CASSVGQGMVTDTQYF TGTGCCAGCAGCGTAGGTCAGGGGATGGTCACAGATACGCAGTATTTT
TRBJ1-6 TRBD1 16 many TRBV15 CATSRTGSSYNSPLHF TGTGCCACCAGTAGGACAGGAAGCTCCTATAATTCACCCCTCCACTTT
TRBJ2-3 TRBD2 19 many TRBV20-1 CSARVVMTSGRALGDTQYF TGCAGTGCTAGAGTGGTAATGACTAGCGGGAGGGCCCTGGGAGATACGCAGTATTTT
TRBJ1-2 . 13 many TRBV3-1 CASRLTGVGGYTF TGTGCCAGCAGACTAACCGGGGTGGGTGGCTACACCTTC
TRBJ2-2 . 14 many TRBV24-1 CATSITGSTGELFF TGTGCCACCAGTATAACAGGGAGCACCGGGGAGCTGTTTTTT
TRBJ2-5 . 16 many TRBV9 CASSVAPGGGGETQYF TGTGCCAGCAGCGTAGCGCCAGGGGGAGGAGGAGAGACCCAGTACTTC
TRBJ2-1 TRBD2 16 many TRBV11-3 CASSLERLAVGDEQFF TGTGCCAGCAGCTTAGAAAGGCTAGCGGTTGGTGATGAGCAGTTCTTC
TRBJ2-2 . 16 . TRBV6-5 CASSYRVPQNTGELFF TGTGCCAGCAGTTATCGTGTGCCCCAGAACACCGGGGAGCTGTTTTTT
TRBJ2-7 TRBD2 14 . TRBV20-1 CSATRTSGSYEQYF TGCAGTGCTACCCGGACTAGCGGCTCCTACGAGCAGTACTTC
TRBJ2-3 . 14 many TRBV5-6 CASSFPRGTDTQYF TGTGCCAGCAGCTTCCCCAGGGGAACAGATACGCAGTATTTT
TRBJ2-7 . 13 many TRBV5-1 CASSFIAGYEQYF TGCGCCAGCAGCTTTATTGCCGGCTACGAGCAGTACTTC
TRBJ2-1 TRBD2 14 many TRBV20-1 CSASRLAGTNEQFF TGCAGTGCTAGCAGACTAGCGGGAACGAATGAGCAGTTCTTC
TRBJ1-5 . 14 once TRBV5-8 CASSFQGFNQPQHF TGTGCCAGCAGCTTTCAGGGTTTCAATCAGCCCCAGCATTTT
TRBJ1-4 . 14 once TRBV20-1 CSARDAGSDEKLFF TGCAGTGCTAGAGATGCAGGGAGTGATGAAAAACTGTTTTTT
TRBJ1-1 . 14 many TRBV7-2 CASSFWWENTEAFF TGTGCCAGCAGCTTTTGGTGGGAAAACACTGAAGCTTTCTTT
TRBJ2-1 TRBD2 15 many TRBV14 CASSLMSGAKDEQFF TGTGCCAGCAGCTTGATGAGCGGGGCAAAGGATGAGCAGTTCTTC
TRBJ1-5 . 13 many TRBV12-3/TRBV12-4 CASSLAGNQPQHF TGTGCCAGCAGTTTGGCGGGGAATCAGCCCCAGCATTTT
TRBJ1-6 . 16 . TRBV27 CASRRELRSYNSPLHF TGTGCCAGCAGAAGGGAACTCCGCTCCTATAATTCACCCCTCCACTTT
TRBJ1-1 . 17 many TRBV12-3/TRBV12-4 CASSFHAGNGGAAEAFF TGTGCCAGCAGTTTTCACGCCGGAAACGGGGGCGCGGCTGAAGCTTTCTTT
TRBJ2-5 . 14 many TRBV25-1 CASSETGGIETQYF TGTGCCAGCAGTGAAACGGGGGGCATAGAGACCCAGTACTTC
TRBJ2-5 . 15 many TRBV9 CASSERRGGQETQYF TGTGCCAGCAGTGAAAGGAGGGGGGGGCAAGAGACCCAGTACTTC
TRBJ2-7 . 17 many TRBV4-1 CASSHPPKGRGGYEQYF TGCGCCAGCAGCCACCCCCCGAAGGGGCGGGGAGGCTACGAGCAGTACTTC
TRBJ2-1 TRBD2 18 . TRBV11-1 CASSPVTIGRITYNEQFF TGTGCCAGCAGCCCGGTGACTATCGGGAGGATAACGTACAATGAGCAGTTCTTC
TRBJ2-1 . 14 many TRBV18 CASSPRNDYNEQFF TGTGCCAGCTCACCCAGAAACGACTACAATGAGCAGTTCTTC
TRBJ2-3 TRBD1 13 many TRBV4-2 CASSQNRGDTQYF TGTGCCAGCAGCCAAAACAGGGGAGATACGCAGTATTTT
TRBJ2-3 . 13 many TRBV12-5 CASTRGATDTQYF TGTGCTAGTACGAGGGGGGCCACAGATACGCAGTATTTT
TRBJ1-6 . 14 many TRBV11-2 CASSLEIGNSPLHF TGTGCCAGCAGCTTAGAAATCGGGAATTCACCCCTCCACTTT
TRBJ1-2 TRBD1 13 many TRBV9 CASSVRDRGGYTF TGTGCCAGCAGCGTAAGGGACAGGGGTGGCTACACCTTC
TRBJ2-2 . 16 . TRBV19 CASSEPGIAYHGELFF TGTGCCAGTAGTGAGCCGGGAATAGCGTACCACGGGGAGCTGTTTTTT
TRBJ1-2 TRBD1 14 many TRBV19 CASRKTGDHYGYTF TGTGCCAGCCGGAAGACAGGGGACCACTATGGCTACACCTTC
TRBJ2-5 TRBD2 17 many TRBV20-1 CSASVHPGLGGGETQYF TGCAGTGCTAGCGTCCATCCGGGACTAGGGGGTGGAGAGACCCAGTACTTC
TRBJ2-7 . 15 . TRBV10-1 CASSEFSGSLNEQYF TGCGCCAGCAGTGAATTTAGTGGGAGTCTCAACGAGCAGTACTTC
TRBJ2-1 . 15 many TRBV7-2 CASSLGRGPYNEQFF TGTGCCAGCAGCTTAGGGCGGGGGCCCTACAATGAGCAGTTCTTC